The 7 T cell receptor beta chains below come from one sample, sequenced in a study of cytomegalovirus exposure and HLA in healthy donors. PCR employed 60 Vbeta and 13 Jbeta primers. The repertoire was sequenced with immunoSEQ multiplex PCR; TCRdb's copy has only in-frame clones and lacks some. The table for this sample gives about 120,000 clones. The sample comprised PBMCs. These receptors originate from a man aged 40-49 years in good health and CMV-seropositive.

The gene calls are TRBV5-6 and TRBJ2-5; no reliable D call. This CDR3 contains 15 residues. V was cut by 0 bases and J by 5 bases, with 14 bases left in between. Germline CDR1 is SGHDT and CDR2 is YYEEEE. The CDR3 nucleotides are TGTGCCAGCAGCTTGGGGGTCAGGTCTGGGGAGACCCAGTACTTC. Translating gives CASSLGVRSGETQYF.

The chain carries TRBV28 and TRBJ2-5, with 13 bases matching TRBD2. The CDR3 contains 16 residues. V shed 3 bases and J 2 bases; nucleotides not matched to a gene: 3. CDR1 is MDHEN and CDR2 is SYDVKM in the germline V gene. The CDR3 sequence: CASSFLGLAGQETQYF. In DNA form, the CDR3 reads TGTGCCAGCAGTTTCCTGGGACTAGCGGGGCAAGAGACCCAGTACTTC.

The rearrangement links TRBV28 to TRBJ2-7; TRBD1 matches at 9 bases. This CDR3 region has 16 residues. The germline gives CDR1 MDHEN, CDR2 SYDVKM. Trimming took 5 bases from V and 6 from J; bases not matched to a gene: 14. CDR3 sequence reads: CASSTDLWDRDPEQYF. The CDR3 DNA reads TGTGCCAGCAGTACTGACCTTTGGGACAGGGATCCCGAGCAGTACTTC. The full variable domain, with the rest looked up from reference TRBV28 and TRBJ2-7, is DVKVTQSSRYLVKRTGEKVFLECVQDMDHENMFWYRQDPGLGLRLIYFSYDVKMKEKGDIPEGYSVSREKKERFSLILESASTNQTSMYLCASSTDLWDRDPEQYFGPGTRLTVT.

J is TRBJ2-5 and V is TRBV4-1; D may be TRBD2 (5 bases). CDR1 and CDR2 from the germline V gene are MGHRA and YSYEKL. Trimming took 0 bases from V and 5 from J, leaving 19 bases between them. CDR3 length equals 17 residues. For the CDR3, the DNA is TGCGCCAGCAGCCAAGATTCGGGCGGGTCCCAATCGGAGACCCAGTACTTC. Translation: CASSQDSGGSQSETQYF.

The chain uses TRBV30 and TRBJ2-2, with 9 bases fitting TRBD1. Looked up from germline, CDR1 is GTSNPN and CDR2 is SVGIG (reference sequence). Trimming at V came to 3 bases and at J to 4 bases, leaving 6 bases not matched to a gene. CDR3 size: 15 residues. CDR3 nucleotides: TGTGCCTGGAGACAGGGGGCGCGAGCCACCGGGGAGCTGTTTTTT. Encoded protein: CAWRQGARATGELFF.

This chain uses TRBV10-2 with TRBJ2-1; D remains unclear. Germline V CDR1 and CDR2: WSHSY, SAAADI. This CDR3 has 13 residues. V shed 4 bases and J shed 1 base, with 5 bases lying between them. The CDR3 loop reads CASSVTSYNEQFF. CDR3 bases: TGCGCCAGCAGTGTGACTTCCTACAATGAGCAGTTCTTC.

The V and J genes are TRBV7-2 and TRBJ2-2; perhaps TRBD1 as D (6 bases). Trimming removed 5 bases from V and 2 bases from J, with 15 bases in between. Germline loops: CDR1 SGHTA, CDR2 FQGNSA. The CDR3 extends over 16 amino acids. The DNA for the CDR3 is TGTGCCAGCAGCCTCAGGACAGCCACTAACACCGGGGAGCTGTTTTTT. This sequence encodes CASSLRTATNTGELFF.